These 17 T cell receptor beta chains came from one sample sequenced in a study of vaccination and CD4 T cells after COVID-19 (dated 2022 in TCRdb). These receptors lack a known antigen. The treatment or condition label here, explained by the study, means: roughly 10-day PBMC culture with coronavirus spike peptide pools or control peptides (ViraFEST assay). Libraries came from PCR. TCRdb names Illumina iSeq 100 as the instrument used. At the Johns Hopkins FTIC core, DNA from the cultured CD4+ T cells underwent TCR sequencing with the Oncomine TCR Beta short-read assay. The public reads were reanalyzed by TCRdb: fastp trimming at Q25, MiXCR alignment, in-frame beta chains only. All rows with the same CDR3 protein become a single entry with the most common DNA and genes. In this sample the table shows 9,500 to 11,000 distinct CDR3 sequences, roughly 25% of which occur a single time. 35% to 55% of the sample belongs to the ten largest clones.

The sample here was CD4+ T cells from blood, cultured in vitro, taken before SARS-CoV-2 vaccination. Every receptor here comes from a human donor who received a COVID-19 vaccine.

This clonotype is deemed medium-sized. The chain uses TRBV19 and TRBJ2-2, with TRBD2 matching 8 bases. Per the germline V gene, CDR1 is LNHDA and CDR2 is SQIVND (reference sequence). V dropped 8 bases and J dropped 5; count of bases not matched to a gene: 7. The CDR3 covers 14 residues. CDR3 nucleotide sequence: TGTGCCAGTTACCAGCGGGGGACTACCGGGGAGCTGTTTTTT. It encodes CASYQRGTTGELFF.

V gene TRBV19 combines with J gene TRBJ1-5; D is perhaps TRBD1 (5 bases). Trimming left V 0 bases short and J 1 base short, with 16 bases between. The CDR3 loop spans 18 amino acids. The germline gives CDR1 LNHDA, CDR2 SQIVND (reference sequence). The CDR3 protein is CASSIDLWGRPSNQPQHF. The CDR3 DNA is TGTGCCAGTAGTATAGATCTATGGGGCAGGCCAAGCAATCAGCCCCAGCATTTT.

A remark on this clonotype: At one of its ends the junction is not consistent with the germline gene, which may arise from a read error. The chain couples TRBV20-1 to TRBJ1-1, with D possibly being TRBD1 (5 bases). This CDR3 is built from 11 residues. Germline values: CDR1 DFQATT, CDR2 SNEGSKA (reference sequence). The CDR3 region has the DNA TGCAGTGCTAGTAAGGACACCGAAGCTTTCTTT. Encoded protein: CSASKDTEAFF.

The J gene is TRBJ1-1, the V gene TRBV12-3 or TRBV12-4, with 8 bases fitting TRBD1. J was trimmed by 4 bases and V by 7 bases; bases with no gene match: 11. The CDR3 sequence is 15 residues long. The CDR3 spells CASTFNRGVGTEAFF. The DNA for the CDR3 is TGTGCCAGCACTTTTAACAGGGGGGTAGGCACTGAAGCTTTCTTT.

The chain links TRBV20-1 to TRBJ1-2; TRBD1 matches 8 bases. Germline V gene lookup returns CDR1 DFQATT and CDR2 SNEGSKA (reference sequence). Trimming removed 0 bases from V and 8 bases from J; junction bases left unmatched: 11. This CDR3 contains 15 residues. CDR3 sequence reads: CSARDSARGLGGYTF. DNA for the CDR3: TGCAGTGCTAGAGATTCGGCCAGGGGGCTGGGAGGCTACACCTTC.

This clonotype has only a few counts. The chain carries TRBV20-1 and TRBJ2-1; TRBD2 matches at 10 bases. The germline CDR1 and CDR2 sequences are DFQATT and SNEGSKA (reference sequence). V shed 1 base, J shed 0 bases, and the junction held 12 bases outside the gene matches. CDR3 length: 19 amino acids. CDR3 sequence: CSARVERGGDTSSYNEQFF. CDR3 sequence (DNA): TGCAGTGCTAGAGTCGAGCGGGGGGGTGACACGAGCTCCTACAATGAGCAGTTCTTC.

The sample holds a few counts of this clonotype. The chain has TRBV14 and TRBJ2-7; TRBD2 aligns across 13 bases. V shed 1 base and J 0 bases; nucleotides not matched to a gene: 12. The CDR3 extends over 20 amino acids. CDR1 and CDR2 from the germline V gene are SGHDN and FVKESK. This CDR3 is CASSQGPSGTSGEYSYEQYF. CDR3 sequence (DNA): TGTGCCAGCAGCCAAGGACCCTCCGGGACTAGCGGGGAGTACTCCTACGAGCAGTACTTC. The full variable domain, rest sourced from reference TRBV14 and TRBJ2-7, is EAGVTQFPSHSVIEKGQTVTLRCDPISGHDNLYWYRRVMGKEIKFLLHFVKESKQDESGMPNNRFLAERTGGTYSTLKVQPAELEDSGVYFCASSQGPSGTSGEYSYEQYFGPGTRLTVT.

This chain links TRBV6-5 with TRBJ1-4, with 7 positions matching TRBD1. V was pared by 7 bases and J by 3 bases, with 8 bases of the junction left unmatched. Germline loops: CDR1 MNHEY, CDR2 SVGAGI. The CDR3 sequence is 15 residues long. CDR3 protein: CASTYEGAPNEKLFF. As DNA, the CDR3 is TGTGCCAGCACTTATGAGGGGGCTCCTAATGAAAAACTGTTTTTT.

This clonotype was detected a few times. The CDR3 spells CASSLQGVKNSPLHF. The CDR3 nucleotides are TGTGCCAGCAGTTTACAGGGGGTCAAGAATTCACCCCTCCACTTT. The chain uses TRBV12-3 or TRBV12-4 and TRBJ1-6, with 7 bases fitting TRBD1. The CDR3 is 15 amino acids. V shed 2 bases, J shed 7 bases, and the junction held 5 bases outside the gene matches.

This clonotype was seen only a few times. This chain uses TRBV19 with TRBJ2-6; D is tentatively TRBD1 or TRBD2 (6 bases each). The germline V and J ends were trimmed by 3 bases and 0 bases, with 12 bases remaining between them. From germline, CDR1 is LNHDA and CDR2 SQIVND (reference sequence). CDR3 length: 17 amino acids. The CDR3 nucleotides are TGTGCCAGTAGTATCGGGGGCCCCAGCTCTGGGGCCAACGTCCTGACTTTC. Translation gives CASSIGGPSSGANVLTF.

This clonotype was counted only a few times. The chain has TRBV5-6 and TRBJ1-5; TRBD1 matches at 8 bases. The V gene end was trimmed by 4 bases and the J gene end by 11 bases; junction bases not matched to a gene: 11. CDR1 is SGHDT and CDR2 is YYEEEE in the germline V gene. The length of the CDR3 is 14 residues. The CDR3 DNA reads as TGTGCCAGCAGCACCGGACAGGGACCCTCCTCCCAGCATTTT. Amino acid sequence: CASSTGQGPSSQHF.

This rearrangement joins TRBV19 to TRBJ2-3; 11 nucleotides match TRBD2. The length of the CDR3 is 16 residues. V lost 10 bases and J lost 2; bases outside the gene matches: 11. Germline values: CDR1 LNHDA, CDR2 SQIVND (reference sequence). The CDR3 is CATNEGLAGYTDTQYF. In DNA form, the CDR3 reads TGTGCCACCAATGAAGGACTAGCGGGTTACACAGATACGCAGTATTTT.

This clonotype was observed a handful of times. The chain uses TRBV7-8 and TRBJ1-5; the D is unclear. Germline V gene data show CDR1 as SGHVS and CDR2 as FQNEAQ. Trimming removed 6 bases at V and 7 bases at J, with 10 bases between. The CDR3 length is 12 residues. CDR3: CASSKNGQPQHF. The CDR3 DNA is TGTGCCAGCAGTAAGAATGGGCAGCCCCAGCATTTT.

A few counts support this clonotype. The V gene is TRBV6-5, the J gene TRBJ2-3; D could derive from TRBD1 or TRBD2 (5 bases each). The CDR3 has 15 residues. Germline CDR1 is MNHEY and CDR2 is SVGAGI. Trimming took off 2 bases at V and 4 bases at J, with 13 bases between the two ends. CDR3 protein: CASSYGTMGPDTQYF. The CDR3 nucleotides are TGTGCCAGCAGTTACGGGACCATGGGGCCAGATACGCAGTATTTT.

The chain links TRBV2 to TRBJ2-7; D might be TRBD1 or TRBD2, each matching 6 bases. The germline gives CDR1 SNHLY, CDR2 FYNNEI. The CDR3 is 16 amino acids. The V end was cut by 3 bases, the J end by 0 bases, with 15 bases between. The CDR3 is CASSDGQGRSSYEQYF. The DNA for the CDR3 is TGTGCCAGCAGTGACGGTCAGGGGAGGAGCTCCTACGAGCAGTACTTC.

The chain employs TRBV11-3 and TRBJ2-5, with 9 nucleotides matching TRBD2. Trimming took 1 base from V and 4 from J; bases not matched to a gene: 13. The CDR3 has 18 amino acids. Germline values: CDR1 SGHNT, CDR2 YENEEA. The CDR3 nucleotides are TGTGCCAGCAGCTTAGGGGGCTGGATGCGGGAGGGGCGAGAGACCCAGTACTTC. This encodes CASSLGGWMREGRETQYF.

This clonotype was counted between two and nine times. CDR3: CASSERSGGLYTQYF. The CDR3 coding sequence is TGTGCCAGCAGTGAACGGTCGGGGGGGTTGTATACGCAGTATTTT. This chain links TRBV6-1 with TRBJ2-3; 8 bases agree with TRBD2. CDR1 MNHNS and CDR2 SASEGT come from the germline V gene. V lost 2 bases, J lost 7 bases, and 8 bases stayed unmatched. The CDR3 totals 15 residues.